A single sample gave rise to the 11 T cell receptor beta chains below, sequenced in a study of multiple sclerosis patients with progressive multifocal leukoencephalopathy. Time point defined: time of PML onset. Using immunoSEQ multiplex PCR, the repertoire was profiled, and TCRdb retains in-frame clones only, with some absent. The repertoire holds tens of thousands of clones, with roughly 85% as singletons. The material was PBMCs, obtained from a patient treated with natalizumab. Receptor source: a woman under 40 with progressive multifocal leukoencephalopathy.

This rearrangement joins TRBV11-2 to TRBJ2-7; D may be TRBD1 (5 bases). The germline V gene has CDR1 SGHAT and CDR2 FQNNGV. V was cut by 3 bases and J by 2 bases, with 26 bases left in between. This CDR3 comprises 19 residues. The CDR3 coding sequence is TGTGCCAGCAGCTTTTTAGTTACTCCACAGGCCATGCACCCCTACGAGCAGTACTTC. It yields the protein CASSFLVTPQAMHPYEQYF.

The chain couples TRBV4-2 to TRBJ2-2; 7 bases match TRBD2. V shed 1 base and J 1 base; nucleotides not matched to a gene: 12. Germline CDR1 LGHNA, CDR2 YNFKEQ. This CDR3 is built from 19 residues. The DNA of the CDR3 is TGTGCCAGCAGCCAAGGAGAGTCCAGCGGGAACCTGAACACCGGGGAGCTGTTTTTT. Translated: CASSQGESSGNLNTGELFF.

The chain employs TRBV29-1 and TRBJ2-1; either TRBD1 or TRBD2 may supply D (5 bases each). Germline values: CDR1 SQVTM, CDR2 ANQGSEA. This CDR3 is 13 amino acids long. V was shortened by 6 bases and J by 2 bases, with 11 bases between the two germline ends. CDR3: CSVPGPPYNEQFF. CDR3 nucleotide sequence: TGCAGCGTCCCGGGACCACCCTACAATGAGCAGTTCTTC.

Regarding this clone: The sample has other DNA sequences that encode this CDR3 too. The CDR3 region is CASGSHLGNEQFF. Here the CDR3 DNA reads TGTGCCAGCGGGTCACACCTGGGAAATGAGCAGTTCTTC. The chain combines TRBV6-5 with TRBJ2-1; D gene uncertain. The CDR3 is 13 amino acids. Germline CDR1 reads MNHEY; CDR2 reads SVGAGI. V was pared by 8 bases and J by 7 bases, with 15 bases between.

The V gene is TRBV9, the J gene TRBJ2-1, with unresolved D. Germline values: CDR1 SGDLS, CDR2 YYNGEE. This CDR3 contains 16 residues. Trimming cost V 0 bases and J 2 bases, with 12 bases left between them. The CDR3 sequence: CASSVALATAYNEQFF. The CDR3 DNA sequence: TGTGCCAGCAGCGTAGCCCTCGCGACCGCCTACAATGAGCAGTTCTTC. Drawing the rest from reference TRBV9 and TRBJ2-1, the complete variable domain is DSGVTQTPKHLITATGQRVTLRCSPRSGDLSVYWYQQSLDQGLQFLIQYYNGEERAKGNILERFSAQQFPDLHSELNLSSLELGDSALYFCASSVALATAYNEQFFGPGTRLTVL.

This clone has only a few counts. The rearrangement links TRBV4-1 to TRBJ2-1; maybe TRBD2 (5 bases). The CDR3 loop spans 16 amino acids. V lost 0 bases and J lost 6, with 15 bases in between. Germline values: CDR1 MGHRA, CDR2 YSYEKL. Here the CDR3 DNA reads TGCGCCAGCAGCCAAGAGCTAGCCGGGTCGGGCAATGAGCAGTTCTTC. It yields the protein CASSQELAGSGNEQFF.

The V call is TRBV6-6, the J call TRBJ1-2; no definite D call. Looked up from germline, CDR1 is MNHNY and CDR2 is SVGAGI (reference sequence). The CDR3 consists of 14 residues. V lost 0 bases, J lost 4 bases, and 9 bases lay in between. The CDR3 DNA follows: TGTGCCAGCAGTTACTCGAGGCTTAGCTATGGCTACACCTTC. Translating gives CASSYSRLSYGYTF.

The gene calls are TRBV9 and TRBJ2-5; D not certain. The V gene's germline CDR1 is SGDLS and CDR2 YYNGEE. V shed 0 bases and J shed 0 bases, with 15 bases lying between them. CDR3 size: 17 residues. The DNA of the CDR3 is TGTGCCAGCAGCGTAGGTCGGAGTACTAACCACCAAGAGACCCAGTACTTC. Its translation is CASSVGRSTNHQETQYF.

The gene calls are TRBV30 and TRBJ2-3; TRBD2 matches 11 bases. After removal of 3 bases from V and 6 bases from J, the junction contained 2 bases not matched to a gene. CDR1 is GTSNPN, CDR2 SVGIG, per germline (reference sequence). The CDR3 consists of 13 residues. The CDR3 loop reads CAWRLAGADTQYF. The CDR3, as DNA: TGTGCCTGGAGACTAGCGGGGGCCGATACGCAGTATTTT.

This chain connects TRBV14 to TRBJ2-5; the D gene could be TRBD1 or TRBD2 (5 bases each). This CDR3 spans 16 amino acids. Trimming left V 2 bases short and J 1 base short, with 14 bases between. The germline V gene encodes CDR1 SGHDN and CDR2 FVKESK. The CDR3 here is CASSQKGTDLQETQYF. The DNA of the CDR3 is TGTGCCAGCAGCCAAAAGGGGACGGATCTCCAAGAGACCCAGTACTTC.

The rearrangement links TRBV27 to TRBJ2-7; TRBD2 might be the D (6 bases). The germline V gene encodes CDR1 MNHEY and CDR2 SMNVEV (reference sequence). The CDR3 sequence is 14 residues long. The V and J ends lost 0 bases and 7 bases respectively, with 13 bases between them. In DNA, the CDR3 is TGTGCCAGCAGTTTATCGACCGGCGGGGTGGAGCAGTACTTC. It translates to CASSLSTGGVEQYF.